This T cell receptor (beta chain) was observed in a study of shared clonotypes between healthy human individuals. Whole-study context: CD8 memory received one plate per donor, CD8 naive two, CD4 memory three and CD4 naive three.

Using immunoSEQ multiplex PCR, the repertoire was profiled, and TCRdb retains in-frame clones only, with some absent. Counted here are about 2.2 million clones, under 95% occurring once; the ten biggest clones make up over 1.5%. Cells designated naive CD8 were CD45RO-negative and were positively selected for CCR7, with terminally differentiated effector memory CD45RA+ cells excluded. Study-level results: Specimens sampled were limited to blood, with tissue repertoires likely differing.

In regard to this clone: The antigen is undetermined.

The CDR3 runs 20 residues. The TCR was taken from a man aged 18 to 29 in good health. Some clones in this sample may be carry-over from other donors' samples. The chain is built from TRBV21-1 and TRBJ1-5; the D call in the table, TRBD1, was not verified against the DNA. TRBV21-1 is recorded as a pseudogene. The sequencing sample was made of naive CD8+ T cells from PBMCs. CDR3: CASSSLKRQGPHLSNQPQHF. Written as DNA, the CDR3 is TGTGCCAGCAGCAGCTTAAAACGACAGGGTCCTCACCTTAGCAATCAGCCCCAGCATTTT.